This record concerns one TCR beta chain sequence. This clonotype was recorded only once. The antigen this receptor binds is unknown. The input lacks base qualities; no much larger clone sits a single base away. One read gives only weak evidence. Read against the paper, the sample's time point label means: persistent/refractory GD, antithyroid drugs over 5 years with positive TRAb. For both TCR sequencing and RNA sequencing, RNA was extracted from PBMCs using TRIzol. The diagnosis of Graves' disease was made according to American Thyroid Association guidelines. Patients were recruited from an endocrinology department in Xi'an, China. Each patient gave approximately 8.8 milliliters of peripheral blood, collected in an EDTA anticoagulant tube. Ficoll Paque Plus density gradient separation was used to isolate PBMCs, and no further T cell sorting was done. An Agilent 2100 Bioanalyzer and agarose gel were used to check RNA quality, while a NanoDrop 2000 measured RNA concentration.

Including the terminal cysteine and phenylalanine, the CDR3 comprises 14 residues. CDR3 DNA only is kept here, 42 bases in frame from base 1. CDR1 and CDR2, per the germline V gene (reference sequence), are MNHEY and SMNVEV. The trim is 4 bases for V and 9 bases for J, with a gap of 13 bases between the germline ends. The library was generated by multiplex PCR. Sequencing instrument: Illumina HiSeq 4000. CDR3 regions were amplified by Arm-PCR with iRepertoire HTBI primers to construct TCR beta libraries. Before sequencing, the PCR products underwent gel purification. As for how the authors treated the data: Gene usage analysis of CDR3 amino acid clonotypes used the 62 TRBV and fewer than 15 TRBJ segments found across samples. COPE and FqMerger were used to merge filtered high-quality paired reads into contigs. Contigs were aligned with BLAST to IMGT TRBV, TRBD and TRBJ reference genes, and CDR3 was defined per IMGT. Any clonotype with a frequency above 0.1% was classified as a highly expanded clone. Repertoire diversity was measured by Shannon entropy, and V-J evenness by the Gini coefficient. A clonotype was considered public if more than one individual shared it. TCRdb reprocessed the public reads (quality trimming at Q25 with fastp, clone calling with MiXCR) and kept in-frame beta chains. Each record represents a unique CDR3 protein, reported with the most common genes and DNA among its rows. The V and J calls follow TCRdb's processing rather than the paper's. The sample yields 700,000 or so distinct CDR3 sequences; 25% to 35% were counted once. About two fifths of the sample is held by the ten biggest clonotypes.

This sample stems from a study of regulatory T cells in long-lasting Graves disease (dated by TCRdb to about 2021). Background on the whole study: Persistent Graves' disease was defined as persistently positive TSH receptor autoantibodies together with antithyroid drug treatment for over 5 years. The study was conducted in China and was registered as a clinical trial. A total of approximately 35 samples underwent TCR sequencing: roughly 13 from persistent and about 20 from newly diagnosed Graves' disease patients. Peripheral blood TCR sequencing and RNA sequencing compared persistent Graves' disease patients with newly diagnosed Graves' disease patients. Persistent Graves' disease patients in the clinical cohort had taken antithyroid drugs for around 10 years on average.

General findings and caveats noted by the study authors: The authors acknowledged the small sample size as a limitation that may reduce accuracy. Persistent patients shared more public clonotypes among themselves (around 3,000) than newly diagnosed patients did (roughly 910). Lower TCR Shannon entropy and fewer highly expanded clones were observed in persistent Graves' disease patients than in newly diagnosed patients, which suggested clonal expansion. Because the primary lesion, thyroid tissue, could not be accessed, the study looked at peripheral blood alone. Preferential use of TRBV28, TRBJ1-2 and TRBJ2-5 was observed in persistent disease, whereas TRBV20-1 and TRBJ2-1 were favored in newly diagnosed disease. Sequencing and analysis were restricted to the TCR beta chain.

The rearranged segments are TRBV27 and TRBJ1-6, with TRBD1 as a weak D call on 6 bases. This specimen consisted of peripheral blood mononuclear cells (PBMCs), obtained when the disease was refractory, from a patient treated with antithyroid drugs. The receptor was derived from a female donor with Graves disease. The CDR3 has the sequence CASSSQGTGSPLHF. The sequence in DNA is TGTGCCAGCAGTTCGCAGGGGACCGGTTCACCCCTCCACTTT.